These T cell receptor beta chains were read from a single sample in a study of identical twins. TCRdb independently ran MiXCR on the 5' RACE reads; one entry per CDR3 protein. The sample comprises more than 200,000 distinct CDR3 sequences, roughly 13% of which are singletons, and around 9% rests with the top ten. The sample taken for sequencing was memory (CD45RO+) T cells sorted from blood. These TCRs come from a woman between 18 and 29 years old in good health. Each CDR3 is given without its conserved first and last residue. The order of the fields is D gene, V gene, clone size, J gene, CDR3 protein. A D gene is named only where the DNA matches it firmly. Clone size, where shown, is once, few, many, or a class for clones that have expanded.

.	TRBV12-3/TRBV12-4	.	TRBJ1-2	ASSLGGGYGYT
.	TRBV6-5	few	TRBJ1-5	ASSYRGNQPQH
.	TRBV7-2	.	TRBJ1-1	ASSLGSMRNTEAF
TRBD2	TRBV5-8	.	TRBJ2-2	ASSLPGLAGTGELF
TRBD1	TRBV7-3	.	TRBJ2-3	ASSGTGGGNTQY
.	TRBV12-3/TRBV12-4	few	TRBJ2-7	ASSFPRQSREQY
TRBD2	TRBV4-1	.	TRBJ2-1	ASSQGAGGRVEQF
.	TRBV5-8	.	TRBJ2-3	ASNPLLEHRDTQY
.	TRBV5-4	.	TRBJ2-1	ASSLMGSYEQF
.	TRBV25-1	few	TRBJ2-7	ASRRAGAGEQY
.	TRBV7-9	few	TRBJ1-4	ASSRTLGVTNEKLF
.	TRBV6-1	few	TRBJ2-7	ASSEPGLATLEQY
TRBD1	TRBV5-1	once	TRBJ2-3	ASSPPGDRCV
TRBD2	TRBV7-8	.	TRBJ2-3	ASSPPIAGVTDTQY
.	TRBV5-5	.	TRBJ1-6	ASSLWQTYNSPLH
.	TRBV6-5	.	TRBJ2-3	ASSSTPRADTQY
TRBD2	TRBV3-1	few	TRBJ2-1	ASSQPSGGAREQF
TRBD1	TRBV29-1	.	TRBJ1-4	SVTGGGSNEKLF
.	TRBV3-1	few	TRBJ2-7	ASSSRSPMDEQY
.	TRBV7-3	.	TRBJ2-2	ASSPWGPNTGELF
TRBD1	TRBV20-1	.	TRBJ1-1	SATSGGDSTEAF
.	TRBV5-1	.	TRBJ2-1	ASSPMGVLNEQF
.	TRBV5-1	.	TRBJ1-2	ASSLPDRWGGYT
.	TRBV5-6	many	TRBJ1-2	ASSLRPGIYGYT
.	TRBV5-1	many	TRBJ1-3	ASSDRGNTIY
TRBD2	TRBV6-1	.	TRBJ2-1	ASSGGNYNEQF
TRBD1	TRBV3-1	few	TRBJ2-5	ASSQGGTGGRETQY
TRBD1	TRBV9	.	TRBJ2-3	ASSPRDRSTDTQY